Listed below are T cell receptor beta chains from one sample, sequenced in a study of lymphopenia after photon versus proton radiotherapy. Sequenced by immunoSEQ multiplex PCR; TCRdb stores in-frame clones only, minus some. The repertoire holds 70,000 to 95,000 clones, with around 83% as singletons. The sample was peripheral blood, taken from a patient treated with proton-based radiotherapy. These receptors all stem from a man in his 60s with pancreatic cancer. CDR3s include the opening cysteine and the closing phenylalanine or tryptophan. A D gene is named only where the DNA matches it firmly. Rows give clone size only sometimes, using once, few, many, or a class for an expanded clone.

V: TRBV11-2; size: -; D: TRBD2; J: TRBJ2-7; DNA: TGTGCCAGCAGCACGACTAGCGGGATCTCCTACGAGCAGTACTTC; CDR3: CASSTTSGISYEQYF
V: TRBV7-9; size: -; D: -; J: TRBJ2-5; DNA: TGTGCCAGCAGCCTCCTGGGCGGCCTCCAAGAGACCCAGTACTTC; CDR3: CASSLLGGLQETQYF
V: TRBV7-2; size: once; D: TRBD2; J: TRBJ2-7; DNA: TGTGCCAGCAGCCCCGGGAGGGGCTACGAGCAGTACTTC; CDR3: CASSPGRGYEQYF
V: TRBV2; size: -; D: -; J: TRBJ2-7; DNA: TGTGCCAGCAGTGATTCTGCCGCCCCGGGATACGAGCAGTACTTC; CDR3: CASSDSAAPGYEQYF
V: TRBV5-8; size: -; D: -; J: TRBJ1-2; DNA: TGTGCCAGCAGCTTGTATGGGAGGCAGGACTATGGCTACACCTTC; CDR3: CASSLYGRQDYGYTF
V: TRBV7-2; size: -; D: -; J: TRBJ1-5; DNA: TGTGCCAGCAGCTTAGGGGCAAACCAGCCCCAGCATTTT; CDR3: CASSLGANQPQHF
V: TRBV11-3; size: -; D: -; J: TRBJ2-1; DNA: TGTGCCAGCAGCTTGTCCTCCCCGGGGGAGCAGTTCTTC; CDR3: CASSLSSPGEQFF
V: TRBV14; size: -; D: -; J: TRBJ2-3; DNA: TGTGCCAGCAGCCACCATCCTCCCCCCACAGATACGCAGTATTTT; CDR3: CASSHHPPPTDTQYF
V: TRBV27; size: -; D: -; J: TRBJ2-7; DNA: TGTGCCAGCAGCCGCGCAGGCTCCTACGAGCAGTACTTC; CDR3: CASSRAGSYEQYF
V: TRBV5-1; size: -; D: -; J: TRBJ1-4; DNA: TGCGCCAGCAGCTCGACAGGCGGTGAAAAACTGTTTTTT; CDR3: CASSSTGGEKLFF
V: TRBV6-6; size: once; D: TRBD1; J: TRBJ2-7; DNA: TGTGCCAGCAGTTCTCGAACAGGGGTCGACGAGCAGTACTTC; CDR3: CASSSRTGVDEQYF
V: TRBV4-2; size: -; D: -; J: TRBJ1-3; DNA: TGTGCCAGCAGCCAAGAGGAAGGATTCTCTGGAAACACCATATATTTT; CDR3: CASSQEEGFSGNTIYF
V: TRBV18; size: -; D: -; J: TRBJ2-1; DNA: TGTGCCAGCTCACAGTTCGGGACTCTTAACAATGAGCAGTTCTTC; CDR3: CASSQFGTLNNEQFF
V: TRBV28; size: -; D: -; J: TRBJ2-5; DNA: TGTGCCAGCAGTTTCAAAGGGGCAACCGAGAAGACCCAGTACTTC; CDR3: CASSFKGATEKTQYF
V: TRBV7-8; size: -; D: -; J: TRBJ1-2; DNA: TGTGCCAGCAGCTTAGCAGGTTCCGGGTCGGGCTATGGCTACACCTTC; CDR3: CASSLAGSGSGYGYTF
V: TRBV4-3; size: once; D: TRBD1; J: TRBJ1-2; DNA: TGCGCCAGCAGCGCGACACGACAGGGGGCCTATGGCTACACCTTC; CDR3: CASSATRQGAYGYTF
V: TRBV6-5; size: -; D: TRBD1; J: TRBJ1-5; DNA: TGTGCCAGCAGTTTAGGGACAGTGAGCAATCAGCCCCAGCATTTT; CDR3: CASSLGTVSNQPQHF
V: TRBV30; size: -; D: -; J: TRBJ2-2; DNA: TGTGCCTGGAGCCCCCTGTCGACCGGGGAGCTGTTTTTT; CDR3: CAWSPLSTGELFF
V: TRBV5-1; size: -; D: -; J: TRBJ2-1; DNA: TGCGCCAGCAGCTTGGGGGCCCTAACCAAGGGCAATGAGCAGTTCTTC; CDR3: CASSLGALTKGNEQFF
V: TRBV28; size: -; D: TRBD2; J: TRBJ2-5; DNA: TGTGCCAGCAGTCTCCACGGGACTAGCGGCAGGTCCCAGTACTTC; CDR3: CASSLHGTSGRSQYF
V: TRBV18; size: once; D: TRBD2; J: TRBJ2-1; DNA: TGTGCCAGCTCATTCATAGCGGGAACTTCCTACAATGAGCAGTTCTTC; CDR3: CASSFIAGTSYNEQFF
V: TRBV6-5; size: -; D: TRBD1; J: TRBJ1-2; DNA: TGTGCCAGCAGGCGACAGGGGTATGGCTACACCTTC; CDR3: CASRRQGYGYTF
V: TRBV6-1; size: -; D: -; J: TRBJ1-1; DNA: TGTGCCAGCAGTGAAGCGCAGGGGCCAGGGACTGAAGCTTTCTTT; CDR3: CASSEAQGPGTEAFF
V: TRBV28; size: -; D: -; J: TRBJ2-7; DNA: TGTGCCAGCAGTTTCACGGGCGGCTACGAGCAGTACTTC; CDR3: CASSFTGGYEQYF
V: TRBV6-5; size: -; D: -; J: TRBJ1-2; DNA: TGTGCCAGCAGCGACAAGGTGATCTATGGCTACACCTTC; CDR3: CASSDKVIYGYTF